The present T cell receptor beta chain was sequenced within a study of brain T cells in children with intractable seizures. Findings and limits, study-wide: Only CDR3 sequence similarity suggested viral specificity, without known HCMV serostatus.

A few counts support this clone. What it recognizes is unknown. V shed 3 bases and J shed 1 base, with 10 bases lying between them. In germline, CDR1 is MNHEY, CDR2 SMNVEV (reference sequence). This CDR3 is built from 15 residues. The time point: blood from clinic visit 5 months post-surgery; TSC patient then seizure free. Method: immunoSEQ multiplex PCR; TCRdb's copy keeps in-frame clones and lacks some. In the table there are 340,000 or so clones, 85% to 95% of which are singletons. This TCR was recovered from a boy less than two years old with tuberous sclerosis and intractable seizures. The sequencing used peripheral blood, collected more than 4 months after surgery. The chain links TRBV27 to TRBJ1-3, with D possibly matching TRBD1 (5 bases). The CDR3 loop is CASSLRGNSGNTIYF. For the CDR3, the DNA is TGTGCCAGCAGTTTGAGGGGAAATTCTGGAAACACCATATATTTT.